This TCR beta chain was retrieved from a study of shared clonotypes between healthy human individuals. Study as a whole: Participating donors consisted of a couple of women and a few men aged 18 to 49.

In the authors' workflow: ImmunoSEQ sequences covered only the junction and lacked quality scores; filtering therefore differed. Sequencing used immunoSEQ multiplex PCR; TCRdb keeps in-frame clones, though not all of them. For V, J and clone size, that table is used; D and trimming come from the DNA. The profile shows about 1.5 million clones, roughly 95% of them singletons. Researchers partitioned CD4+ cells into CD45RA+ naive and CD45RA-negative memory subsets. CDR1 SGDLS and CDR2 YYNGEE come from the germline V gene. Trimming shortened V by 0 bases and J by 7 bases, and 10 bases separated the two germline ends. This CDR3 has 13 amino acids.

Sequencing was done on a sample of naive CD4+ T cells sorted from blood. Subset in this sample: CD45RA+ positively selected. The receptor's source is a man aged 30-40 years in good health. V is TRBV9 and J is TRBJ1-1; D uncertain. This CDR3 reads CASSVVAEFEAFF. In nucleotides, the CDR3 is TGTGCCAGCAGCGTAGTGGCAGAATTTGAAGCTTTCTTT.